This T cell receptor (beta chain) was retrieved from a study of T cell responses to AZD1222 COVID-19 vaccine. Regarding this clone: The target antigen is unknown.

TCRdb's copy holds only in-frame clones and misses some; the assay was immunoSEQ multiplex PCR. The sample has some 120,000 clones, about 85% seen once. V gave up 6 bases and J gave up 0 bases; unmatched junction bases: 4. This CDR3 has 14 amino acids. CDR1 is WNHNN and CDR2 is SYGVQD in the germline V gene (reference sequence). Findings of the study overall: AZD1222 recipients seropositive at baseline numbered only six or seven.

This clonotype was sampled from an adult in good health. This specimen consisted of peripheral blood, obtained on day 0 of AZD1222 vaccination. The chain has TRBV10-1 and TRBJ2-7; 8 bases match TRBD1. Here the CDR3 DNA reads TGCGCCAGCAGAGGACAGGGAAGCTCCTACGAGCAGTACTTC. This sequence encodes CASRGQGSSYEQYF.